This T cell receptor (beta chain) was retrieved from a study of cytomegalovirus exposure and HLA in healthy donors (dated by TCRdb to the late 2010s). Describing the broader study: A later analysis indicated that the 110 or so validation repertoires were generated on the platform also employed for the approximately 690 repertoires of the first cohort. The study aimed to test whether signatures of past pathogen exposure could be identified by cataloging public T cell receptors. In addition to the first cohort of around 670 subjects, a separate validation cohort of 120 different subjects was used. The study combined high-throughput TCR immunosequencing, statistical association of individual TCRs with disease status, and machine learning to predict cytomegalovirus infection status.

The CDR3 spans 13 residues, from the cysteine through the phenylalanine. The read is trimmed to its CDR3 DNA, 39 bases read in frame from base 1. The germline ends are 7 bases apart after V is trimmed by 1 base and J by 4 bases. For CDR1 and CDR2, the germline V gene (reference sequence) lists SGHNT and YYREEE. Study-wide findings and limitations: Across donors, most TCR sequences were observed very rarely, whereas some public TCRs were present in many individuals. A total of fewer than 200 TCR beta chains were listed by the study as associated with cytomegalovirus. In vitro tests confirmed that a few of the cytomegalovirus-associated TCR beta chains recognize cytomegalovirus antigens. Subsequent analysis determined that TCRs grouped into clusters in the first cohort also showed a tendency toward co-occurrence across the roughly 110 validation repertoires, and approximately 93% of cluster scores exceeded 0. It was suggested by the authors that the approach could potentially be generalized to other disease states and immunological phenotypes. A later analysis lacked HLA typing for the validation cohort, so it scored co-occurrence in that cohort across all 110 or so repertoires. In both the original and validation cohorts, the classifier was reported to diagnose cytomegalovirus status with high specificity and sensitivity.

Notes on this clone: Its recognized antigen is unknown. No base-level quality is on record; no much larger clone is a single base apart.

To prepare the library, the immunoSEQ multiplex PCR assay was applied. Regarding the original processing steps: To diagnose cytomegalovirus status from the catalog of TCR beta chain sequences, a statistical classification framework was built. TCRdb retrieved this table from immuneACCESS and kept in-frame rearrangements only. Not all clones are present; in checked studies, unresolved V genes account for under half, and no reason is known for the remainder. V and J calls and clone size are as listed in that table; D and trimming were resolved from the DNA. In all, the sample holds a few hundred thousand clones, and about nine tenths of those were seen once. The ten largest clones take up 0.7% to 0.85% of the sample. Donors formed part of the validation cohort, which comprised some 120 subjects and was distinct from the first cohort of 550 to 850 subjects.

This receptor was identified in a woman in her late teens or twenties in good health and CMV-seronegative. The sequenced material came from PBMCs. In this chain, TRBV5-4 is recombined with TRBJ2-3; TRBD2 could be the D gene, as 5 bases match. Here is the DNA: TGTGCCAGCAGCTTGCAGAGGGCAGATACGCAGTATTTT. Its translation is CASSLQRADTQYF.